This TCR beta chain was documented in a study of T cell clonotyping in hematopoietic cell transplantation. General study results and limits: Pathologically expanded recipient clonotypes increased progressively from day 30 to day 180 as diversity fell. Higher Inverse Simpson Index values in graft donor and pretransplant recipient predicted broader posttransplant TCR diversity. Few recipient clonotypes overlapped donors; over 97% were de novo at given depth.

TCRdb's copy holds only in-frame clones and misses some; the assay was immunoSEQ multiplex PCR. Of approximately 42,000 clones in the sample, 85% are singletons; the top ten hold roughly 2.8%. Documented time point: recipient sample about 28 days before transplant, after cytoreduction. Blood collection times were about day -28 and days 30, 100, 180 posttransplant. In the case of this clone: The target antigen is unknown.

This CDR3 is built from 16 residues. Losses at the gene ends were 4 bases for V and 5 bases for J; bases not matched to a gene: 12. The germline gives CDR1 SGHNT, CDR2 YYREEE (reference sequence). The genes are TRBV5-4 and TRBJ1-2; 9 bases fit TRBD1. The clonotype originates from a man in his sixties with acute myeloid leukemia. Some clones in this sample may be carry-over from other donors' samples. The sample was peripheral blood mononuclear cells, taken before stem cell transplant. This CDR3 is CASSPAGTGLRYGYTF. CDR3 DNA sequence: TGTGCCAGCAGCCCCGCCGGGACAGGGTTAAGATATGGCTACACCTTC.